Detailed here is one T cell receptor (beta chain). The data belong to a study of identical twins. TCRdb re-analysed the 5' RACE reads in MiXCR, keeping a single row per CDR3 protein. This table holds under 900,000 distinct CDR3 sequences, 15% to 20% found once. CDR3 length equals 16 residues. Germline assignment: CDR1 LGHNA and CDR2 YNFKEQ. The V end lost 1 base, the J end lost 0 bases, and 12 bases lay between the germline ends. The same data also went into a second study, on T cells expressing NK-cell markers.

Sample: PBMCs. This clonotype was sampled from a woman aged 18-29 years in good health. V and J are TRBV4-2 and TRBJ1-2; D is perhaps TRBD1 (6 bases). The CDR3 loop is CASSQAGTSANYGYTF. CDR3 in DNA: TGTGCCAGCAGCCAAGCCGGGACATCCGCTAACTATGGCTACACCTTC.